This T cell receptor (beta chain) was sequenced for a study of T cell responses to AZD1222 COVID-19 vaccine. Findings and caveats of the study: The study identified only six AZD1222 recipients as seropositive at baseline.

This CDR3 comprises 14 residues. Between the trimmed V and J ends, which lost 5 bases and 8 bases, there was a span of 18 bases. Germline CDR1 and CDR2: SGHTA and FQGNSA. Here immunoSEQ multiplex PCR was the method, and the copy in TCRdb shows in-frame clones only, minus some. The table lists 90,000 to 130,000 clones, about 85% of them singletons. This clone appeared once. Its matching antigen is unknown. Sequenced here: peripheral blood, sampled on day 0 of AZD1222 vaccination. The chain is built from TRBV7-2 and TRBJ1-2, with D maybe TRBD1 (5 bases). The TCR originated in an adult in good health. CDR3 loop: CASSPAGLWGGYTF. For the CDR3, the DNA is TGTGCCAGCAGCCCCGCTGGCCTATGGGGCGGCTACACCTTC.